What follows describes a single TCR beta chain. Trimming removed 5 bases from V and 0 bases from J; junction bases left unmatched: 5. CDR1 and CDR2 from the germline V gene are SGHVS and FQNEAQ. This CDR3 contains 15 residues. The entry originates in a study of blood T cell repertoires in COVID-19. Using immunoSEQ multiplex PCR, the repertoire was profiled, and TCRdb retains in-frame clones only, with some absent. The sample shows fewer than 500,000 clones, around 87% of them seen only once. The chain uses TRBV7-8 and TRBJ1-2, with 8 bases identical to TRBD1. Sequencing input: PBMCs or T cells enriched from blood (not recorded which). This sequence was found in a young man who had recovered from COVID-19. The CDR3, as DNA: TGTGCCAGCAGCAAGACAGGGGTGGCTAACTATGGCTACACCTTC. This codes for CASSKTGVANYGYTF.